This T cell receptor (beta chain) was observed in a study of T cell responses to AZD1222 COVID-19 vaccine. Assay used: immunoSEQ multiplex PCR; TCRdb lists only in-frame clones, some missing. The table has approximately 200,000 clones, about nine tenths seen once. Per the germline V gene, CDR1 is SGHTS and CDR2 is YDEGEE. The length of the CDR3 is 17 residues. V was trimmed by 0 bases and J by 6 bases, leaving 19 bases between them. The rearrangement joins TRBV5-8 to TRBJ1-5; D unresolved. Sequencing used peripheral blood, obtained 28 days after the second AZD1222 dose. This clonotype originated in an adult who received the AZD1222 COVID-19 vaccine. The CDR3 coding sequence is TGTGCCAGCAGCTTGGTGCTCGGGCAGACCTCATCTCAGCCCCAGCATTTT. Translating gives CASSLVLGQTSSQPQHF.